Presented here are 30 T cell receptor beta chains from one specimen sequenced in a study of blood T cell repertoires in COVID-19. The method was immunoSEQ multiplex PCR; TCRdb's version includes in-frame clones alone and lacks a portion of them. Among more than 90,000 clones listed, 85% were seen once. The sequenced material came from peripheral blood. These receptors were collected from a man at least 80 years old with acute or convalescent COVID-19.

The chain is built from TRBV28 and TRBJ2-7; 7 bases line up with TRBD2. V was clipped by 3 bases and J by 4 bases; unmatched bases: 6. The germline CDR1 and CDR2 sequences are MDHEN and SYDVKM. The CDR3 is 14 residues long. CDR3: CASSFMGGRYEQYF. CDR3 nucleotides: TGTGCCAGCAGTTTTATGGGGGGGAGGTACGAGCAGTACTTC.

The V call is TRBV5-1, the J call TRBJ2-7, with a possible D match to TRBD2 (5 bases). Trimming cost V 0 bases and J 2 bases, with 6 bases left between them. The CDR3 has 13 amino acids. The germline V gene encodes CDR1 SGHRS and CDR2 YFSETQ. CDR3 loop: CASSLEGAYEQYF. Here the CDR3 DNA reads TGCGCCAGCAGCTTGGAGGGAGCCTACGAGCAGTACTTC.

This clone was seen a few times. The V gene is TRBV11-2, the J gene TRBJ1-1; D gene unclear. Germline V gives CDR1 SGHAT, CDR2 FQNNGV. Trimming pared 5 bases from V and 0 bases from J, leaving 7 bases between. The CDR3 has 13 residues. The chain's CDR3 is CASSPRVNTEAFF. CDR3 nucleotide sequence: TGTGCCAGCAGCCCAAGAGTGAACACTGAAGCTTTCTTT. Looking up the rest from reference TRBV11-2 and TRBJ1-1 gives the full variable domain: EAGVAQSPRYKIIEKRQSVAFWCNPISGHATLYWYQQILGQGPKLLIQFQNNGVVDDSQLPKDRFSAERLKGVDSTLKIQPAKLEDSAVYLCASSPRVNTEAFFGQGTRLTVV.

V gene TRBV7-3 combines with J gene TRBJ2-2, with a weak D call TRBD2 (6 bases). V lost 5 bases to trimming and J lost 6 bases, with 10 bases between them. This CDR3 has 13 amino acids. CDR1 is SGHTA and CDR2 is FQGTGA in the germline V gene. The DNA of the CDR3 is TGTGCCAGCAGCGCGACTAGAGCCGGGGAGCTGTTTTTT. Its protein is CASSATRAGELFF.

V gene TRBV9 combines with J gene TRBJ1-4; D gene uncertain. The germline V gene encodes CDR1 SGDLS and CDR2 YYNGEE. The V and J ends lost 3 bases and 5 bases respectively, with 14 bases between them. The CDR3 runs to 15 residues. CDR3 amino acids: CASSARVSPNEKLFF. Written as DNA, the CDR3 is TGTGCCAGCAGCGCGCGGGTCAGCCCCAATGAAAAACTGTTTTTT.

This chain joins TRBV6-2 or TRBV6-3 and TRBJ2-3; 7 nucleotides agree with TRBD2. V trimming: 2 bases; J trimming: 2 bases; junction bases outside the gene matches: 7. The CDR3 length is 16 residues. Germline loops: CDR1 MNHEY, CDR2 SVGEGT. CDR3 coding DNA: TGTGCCAGCAGTTACGGGGCGGGAGAGTTCACAGATACGCAGTATTTT. The encoded protein is CASSYGAGEFTDTQYF.

V usage is TRBV24-1 and J usage is TRBJ1-4, with 9 bases fitting TRBD1. CDR1 KGHDR and CDR2 SFDVKD come from the germline V gene. The CDR3 consists of 16 residues. Trimming at V came to 2 bases and at J to 4 bases, leaving 4 bases not matched to a gene. The CDR3 DNA reads as TGTGCCACCAGTGATTCGGGGACAGGGCTTAATGAAAAACTGTTTTTT. Its translation is CATSDSGTGLNEKLFF.

V usage is TRBV30 and J usage is TRBJ2-2; D unresolved. Trimming removed 0 bases at V and 3 bases at J, with 8 bases between. This CDR3 has 14 amino acids. Germline CDR1 and CDR2: GTSNPN and SVGIG (reference sequence). CDR3 sequence (DNA): TGTGCCTGGAGTGTGTCCCCAGACACCGGGGAGCTGTTTTTT. Encoded protein: CAWSVSPDTGELFF.

This clone came up once. The chain recombines TRBV6-6 with TRBJ2-5; 16 bases line up with TRBD2. J lost 2 bases, V lost 6 bases, and 3 bases had no gene match. Germline CDR1 reads MNHNY; CDR2 reads SVGAGI (reference sequence). CDR3 length equals 16 residues. Here the CDR3 reads CASRGLAGGLQETQYF. CDR3 nucleotides: TGTGCCAGCAGGGGACTAGCGGGAGGGCTACAAGAGACCCAGTACTTC.

The V call is TRBV2, the J call TRBJ1-5; D ambiguous. The CDR3 is 14 amino acids. Trimming shortened V by 4 bases and J by 3 bases, and 10 bases separated the two germline ends. The germline CDR1 and CDR2 sequences are SNHLY and FYNNEI. CDR3 in DNA: TGTGCCAGCAGTGTGGGCAGGTACAATCAGCCCCAGCATTTT. Protein: CASSVGRYNQPQHF.

The V call is TRBV10-3, the J call TRBJ1-3; D perhaps matches TRBD1 (6 bases). V gave up 11 bases and J gave up 4 bases, with 9 bases separating them. The germline V gene encodes CDR1 ENHRY and CDR2 SYGVKD. This CDR3 comprises 11 residues. CDR3 nucleotide sequence: TGTGCCTCGAGGGGGGGAAACACCATATATTTT. Amino acids: CASRGGNTIYF.

The rearrangement links TRBV6-1 to TRBJ1-2, with D perhaps matching TRBD1 (6 bases). The CDR3 covers 16 residues. Trimming removed 0 bases at V and 4 bases at J, with 15 bases between. The germline gives CDR1 MNHNS, CDR2 SASEGT. CDR3 coding DNA: TGTGCCAGCAGTGAAGCGGGCACAGGGTGGGGCTATGGCTACACCTTC. As protein: CASSEAGTGWGYGYTF.

This chain joins TRBV29-1 and TRBJ2-1, with TRBD2 matching over 9 bases. V trimming: 6 bases; J trimming: 4 bases; junction bases outside the gene matches: 22. CDR1 and CDR2 (germline): SQVTM, ANQGSEA. There are 19 residues in the CDR3. Here the CDR3 reads CSVIAGTSTRLGGYNEQFF. In DNA form, the CDR3 reads TGCAGCGTCATAGCCGGGACTAGCACTAGGTTGGGGGGGTACAATGAGCAGTTCTTC.

The rearrangement uses TRBV2 and TRBJ1-1; 8 bases are a match to TRBD1. V shed 7 bases, J shed 4 bases, and the junction held 8 bases outside the gene matches. Germline CDR1 is SNHLY and CDR2 is FYNNEI. The CDR3 spans 14 residues. The CDR3 spells CASTRTGSPTEAFF. The CDR3 bases are TGTGCCAGCACGAGGACAGGGAGTCCCACTGAAGCTTTCTTT.

This clone was seen just once. V is TRBV11-3 and J is TRBJ1-1; no clear D gene. V lost 2 bases to trimming and J lost 2 bases, with 6 bases between them. CDR3 length equals 13 residues. CDR1 SGHNT and CDR2 YENEEA come from the germline V gene. CDR3 nucleotide sequence: TGTGCCAGCAGCTTAACAGACAACACTGAAGCTTTCTTT. Its translation: CASSLTDNTEAFF.

The chain couples TRBV5-1 to TRBJ1-1; 11 nucleotides line up with TRBD1. J gave up 4 bases and V 4 bases, and 9 bases lay outside the gene matches. CDR1 SGHRS and CDR2 YFSETQ come from the germline V gene. The CDR3 sequence is 16 residues long. The CDR3 region is CASSPRTGGVSTEAFF. DNA of the CDR3: TGCGCCAGCAGCCCGAGGACAGGGGGCGTGAGCACTGAAGCTTTCTTT.

The sample holds a few counts of this clone. Here the CDR3 reads CASSPTGGGNQPQHF. The CDR3, as DNA: TGTGCCAGCTCACCGACAGGGGGGGGCAATCAGCCCCAGCATTTT. The genes are TRBV18 and TRBJ1-5, with 9 bases that match TRBD1. Germline CDR1 is KGHSH and CDR2 is LQKENI. This CDR3 comprises 15 residues. The V gene end was trimmed by 3 bases and the J gene end by 2 bases; junction bases not matched to a gene: 2.

The rearrangement links TRBV30 to TRBJ2-7, with TRBD2 matching 8 bases. The junction had 10 bases not matched to a gene; V was cut back by 5 bases and J by 7 bases. Per the germline V gene, CDR1 is GTSNPN and CDR2 is SVGIG (reference sequence). This CDR3 has 13 residues. CDR3 coding DNA: TGTGCCTGGGATACGGGAGGGCCCAAAGAGCAGTACTTC. Translation gives CAWDTGGPKEQYF.

The rearrangement uses TRBV7-9 and TRBJ2-5; TRBD2 is a possible D gene (6 bases). V was cut by 0 bases and J by 1 base, with 12 bases left in between. Germline V gene sequence: CDR1 SEHNR, CDR2 FQNEAQ (reference sequence). The CDR3 spans 16 residues. The CDR3 coding sequence is TGTGCCAGCAGCTTAGCGGGACTGGTCCCCCAAGAGACCCAGTACTTC. It encodes CASSLAGLVPQETQYF.

The V gene is TRBV24-1, the J gene TRBJ2-3; 7 positions agree with TRBD2. This CDR3 region has 16 residues. Germline trimming cut 6 bases from V and 6 bases from J; bases unmatched to any gene: 14. The germline V gene has CDR1 KGHDR and CDR2 SFDVKD. CDR3 in DNA: TGTGCCACCAGTCGGCTCGGGGAGGGAGGGTCGGATACGCAGTATTTT. It yields the protein CATSRLGEGGSDTQYF.

The CDR3 DNA is TGTGCCACCAGCAGTGAGGGCTACGAGCAGTACTTC. Protein product: CATSSEGYEQYF. The chain joins TRBV15 to TRBJ2-7; possibly TRBD2 for D (5 bases). The CDR3 totals 12 residues. CDR1 is LNHNV and CDR2 is YYDKDF in the germline V gene (reference sequence). V dropped 3 bases and J dropped 3 bases, with 6 bases sitting between them.

This chain connects TRBV7-6 to TRBJ2-1; D gene ambiguous. There are 15 residues in the CDR3. Per germline, CDR1 SGHVS and CDR2 FNYEAQ. V lost 2 bases to trimming and J lost 1 base, with 9 bases between them. The CDR3 coding sequence is TGTGCCAGCAGCTTATATAGTCTATCCTACAATGAGCAGTTCTTC. Translated: CASSLYSLSYNEQFF. The whole variable domain, filled in from reference TRBV7-6 and TRBJ2-1, reads GAGVSQSPRYKVTKRGQDVALRCDPISGHVSLYWYRQALGQGPEFLTYFNYEAQQDKSGLPNDRFSAERPEGSISTLTIQRTEQRDSAMYRCASSLYSLSYNEQFFGPGTRLTVL.

The chain joins TRBV13 to TRBJ1-2; D is perhaps TRBD1 (5 bases). CDR1 is PRHDT, CDR2 FYEKMQ, per germline (reference sequence). The CDR3 covers 14 residues. V was clipped by 3 bases and J by 5 bases, with 13 bases between them. The CDR3: CASSFSGGDYGYTF. The CDR3 bases are TGTGCCAGCAGCTTTTCTGGGGGGGATTATGGCTACACCTTC.

The J gene is TRBJ1-2, the V gene TRBV3-1 (or the pseudogene TRBV3-2), with D uncertain. The CDR3 has 14 residues. Between the trimmed V and J ends, which lost 0 bases and 1 base, there was a span of 6 bases. Germline loops: CDR1 LGHDT, CDR2 YNNKEL (reference sequence). The CDR3: CASSQDSVNYGYTF. The CDR3, as DNA: TGTGCCAGCAGCCAAGATTCAGTTAACTATGGCTACACCTTC.

The V gene is TRBV27, the J gene TRBJ1-1; 8 bases match TRBD1. The CDR3 extends over 16 amino acids. CDR1 MNHEY and CDR2 SMNVEV come from the germline V gene (reference sequence). V shed 6 bases and J 4 bases; nucleotides not matched to a gene: 13. CDR3 in amino acids: CASSLRPGGSTTEAFF. CDR3 coding DNA: TGTGCCAGCAGCCTACGTCCAGGGGGCTCCACCACTGAAGCTTTCTTT.

This sequence joins TRBV5-5 and TRBJ2-3, with 14 bases fitting TRBD2. This CDR3 region has 16 residues. V gave up 0 bases and J gave up 4 bases; unmatched junction bases: 1. The germline V gene encodes CDR1 SGHKS and CDR2 YYEKEE (reference sequence). DNA of the CDR3: TGTGCCAGCAGCTTGGCGGGACTAGCGGGAGCAGATACGCAGTATTTT. It encodes CASSLAGLAGADTQYF.

CDR3 residues: CASSAQTGVRTEAFF. CDR3 in DNA: TGTGCCAGCAGCGCCCAAACAGGGGTTCGGACTGAAGCTTTCTTT. J is TRBJ1-1 and V is TRBV9; 7 nucleotides agree with TRBD1. J gave up 5 bases and V 3 bases, and 10 bases lay outside the gene matches. The CDR3 is made up of 15 amino acids. Per the germline V gene, CDR1 is SGDLS and CDR2 is YYNGEE. The complete variable domain, with remaining parts taken from reference TRBV9 and TRBJ1-1, reads DSGVTQTPKHLITATGQRVTLRCSPRSGDLSVYWYQQSLDQGLQFLIQYYNGEERAKGNILERFSAQQFPDLHSELNLSSLELGDSALYFCASSAQTGVRTEAFFGQGTRLTVV.

This clone was counted a few times. J is TRBJ1-5 and V is TRBV18; 9 positions match TRBD1. The CDR3 spans 15 residues. The germline CDR1 and CDR2 sequences are KGHSH and LQKENI. The ends lost 6 bases at V and 6 bases at J; junction bases unmatched: 9. CDR3: CASSYPTGGLQPQHF. CDR3 DNA: TGTGCCAGCTCCTACCCCACAGGGGGCCTTCAGCCCCAGCATTTT. Looking up the rest from reference TRBV18 and TRBJ1-5 gives the full variable domain: NAGVMQNPRHLVRRRGQEARLRCSPMKGHSHVYWYRQLPEEGLKFMVYLQKENIIDESGMPKERFSAEFPKEGPSILRIQQVVRGDSAAYFCASSYPTGGLQPQHFGDGTRLSIL.

The V and J genes are TRBV5-1 and TRBJ1-2; the D gene is possibly TRBD1 (5 bases). There are 13 residues in the CDR3. Germline V gives CDR1 SGHRS, CDR2 YFSETQ. Trimming cost V 0 bases and J 8 bases, with 11 bases left between them. CDR3 in DNA: TGCGCCAGCAGCTTGGGGTCAGGGATCGGCTACACCTTC. Translated, it gives CASSLGSGIGYTF.

V usage is TRBV7-9 and J usage is TRBJ2-1, with D perhaps TRBD1 (6 bases). Germline-derived CDR1 and CDR2 are SEHNR and FQNEAQ (reference sequence). The CDR3 totals 13 residues. V shed 5 bases and J shed 6 bases, with 11 bases lying between them. The CDR3 protein is CASSQGQFNEQFF. CDR3 bases: TGTGCCAGCAGCCAAGGACAGTTCAATGAGCAGTTCTTC.